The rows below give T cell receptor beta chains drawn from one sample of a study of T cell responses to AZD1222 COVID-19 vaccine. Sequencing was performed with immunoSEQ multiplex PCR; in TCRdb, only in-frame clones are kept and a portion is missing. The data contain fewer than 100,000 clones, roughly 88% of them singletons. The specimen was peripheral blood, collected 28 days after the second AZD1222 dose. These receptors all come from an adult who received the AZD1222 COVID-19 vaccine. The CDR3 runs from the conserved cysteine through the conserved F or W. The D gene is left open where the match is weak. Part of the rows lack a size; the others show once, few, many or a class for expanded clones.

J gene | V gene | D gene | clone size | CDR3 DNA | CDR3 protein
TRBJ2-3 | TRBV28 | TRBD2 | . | TGTGCCAGCACCTTTAGCGGGGGGGCATCAGATACGCAGTATTTT | CASTFSGGASDTQYF
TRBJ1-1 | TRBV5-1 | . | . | TGCGCCAGCAGCTTGTTGGGATGGGTGAACACTGAAGCTTTCTTT | CASSLLGWVNTEAFF
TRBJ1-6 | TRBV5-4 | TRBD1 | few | TGTGCCAGCAGCCTGGCGCAGGGGGCAAATTCACCCCTCCACTTT | CASSLAQGANSPLHF
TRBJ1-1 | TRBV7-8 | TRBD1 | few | TGTGCCAGCAGCTTAGACAGGGGATCAAGCGAAGCTTTCTTT | CASSLDRGSSEAFF
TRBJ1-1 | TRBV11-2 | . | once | TGTGCCAGCAGCTTTAGGTATACTGAAGCTTTCTTT | CASSFRYTEAFF
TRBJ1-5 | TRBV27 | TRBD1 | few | TGTGCCAGCAGCCTTGATGGACAGGTGACTCAGCCCCAGCATTTT | CASSLDGQVTQPQHF
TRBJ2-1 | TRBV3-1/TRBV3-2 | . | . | TGTGCCAGCAGCCAAGAAGGATATGAGCAGTTCTTC | CASSQEGYEQFF
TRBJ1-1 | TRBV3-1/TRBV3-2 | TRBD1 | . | TGTGCCAGCAGGCGACAGGGAGCGGTAATGGGCACTGAAGCTTTCTTT | CASRRQGAVMGTEAFF
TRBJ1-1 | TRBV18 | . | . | TGTGCCAGCTCACCTTCCACAGCGAACACTGAAGCTTTCTTT | CASSPSTANTEAFF
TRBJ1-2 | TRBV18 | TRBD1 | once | TGTGCCAGCTCACCAGGGGACAGGGGGCTCGGAGGCTACACCTTC | CASSPGDRGLGGYTF
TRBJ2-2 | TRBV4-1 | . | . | TGCGCCAGCAGCCAAGTTGCGGACACCGGGGAGCTGTTTTTT | CASSQVADTGELFF
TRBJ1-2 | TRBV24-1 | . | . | TGTGCCACCAGTGATTCCCGGACGGACATCTATGGCTACACCTTC | CATSDSRTDIYGYTF
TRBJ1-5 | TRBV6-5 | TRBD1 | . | TGTGCCAGCAGTTACGACAGACAGGGAAATCAGCCCCAGCATTTT | CASSYDRQGNQPQHF
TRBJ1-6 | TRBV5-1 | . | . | TGCGCCAGCAGCGGTGATGGACAGCCGAGCCGTTCACCCCTCCACTTT | CASSGDGQPSRSPLHF
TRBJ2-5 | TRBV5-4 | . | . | TGTGCCAGCAGCTTGACAGGCCCCAAGGAGACCCAGTACTTC | CASSLTGPKETQYF
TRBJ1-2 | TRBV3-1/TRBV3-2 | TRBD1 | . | TGTGCCAGCAGCCAAGTCGGCAGGGGGCGGAGGGGCTACACCTTC | CASSQVGRGRRGYTF
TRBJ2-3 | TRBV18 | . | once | TGTGCCAGCTCCGACGGGATCACAGATACGCAGTATTTT | CASSDGITDTQYF
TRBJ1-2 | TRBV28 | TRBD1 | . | TGTGCCAGCAGTTTGACGCAGGGGGTTAGTGGCTACACCTTC | CASSLTQGVSGYTF
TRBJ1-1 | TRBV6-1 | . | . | TGTGCCAGCAGTGAATATCGTGCCAGGGATTTGAGGACTGAAGCTTTCTTT | CASSEYRARDLRTEAFF
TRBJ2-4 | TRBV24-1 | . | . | TGTGCCACCAGTGCCCTGTCGGGGAACATTCAGTACTTC | CATSALSGNIQYF
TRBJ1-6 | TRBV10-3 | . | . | TGTGCCATCAGTGATGGAAGGGTGGGTTCGGATTCACCCCTCCACTTT | CAISDGRVGSDSPLHF
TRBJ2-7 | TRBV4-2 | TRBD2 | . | TGTGCCAGCAGCCGAGACGGGACTAGCGGTTCCTACGAGCAGTACTTC | CASSRDGTSGSYEQYF
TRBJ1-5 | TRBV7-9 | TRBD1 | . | TGTGCCAGCAGCTGGGACAGGGGCAATCAGCCCCAGCATTTT | CASSWDRGNQPQHF
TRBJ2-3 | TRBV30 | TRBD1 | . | TGTGCCTGGTCGGGACAGGGGATGGATACGCAGTATTTT | CAWSGQGMDTQYF
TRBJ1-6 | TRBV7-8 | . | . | TGTGCCAGCAGCGAGGAGGGATTTAATTCACCCCTCCACTTT | CASSEEGFNSPLHF
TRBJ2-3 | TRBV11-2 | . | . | TGTGCCAGCAGCTTAATTCCAGGCAAGATTCCTAGCACAGATACGCAGTATTTT | CASSLIPGKIPSTDTQYF
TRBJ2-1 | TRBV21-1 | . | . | TGTGCCAGCAGCTTTAGACAGGGACCAGAGAATGAGCAGTTCTTC | CASSFRQGPENEQFF
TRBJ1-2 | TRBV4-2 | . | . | TGTGCCAGCAGCCAGGAGGTACTCGATGGCTACACCTTC | CASSQEVLDGYTF
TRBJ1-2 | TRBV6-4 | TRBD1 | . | TGTGCCAGCAGTGACTCGACAGGGGGCCACCCTTCTCGTCTCTATGGCTACACCTTC | CASSDSTGGHPSRLYGYTF
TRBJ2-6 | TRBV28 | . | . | TGTGCCAGCAGATGGGGGAGCTCTGGGGCCAACGTCCTGACTTTC | CASRWGSSGANVLTF
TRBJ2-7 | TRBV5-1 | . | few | TGCGCCAGCAGCTTAGAGGGGCGCGAACCCTACGAGCAGTACTTC | CASSLEGREPYEQYF
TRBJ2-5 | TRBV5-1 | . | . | TGCGCCAGCAGCTTGTTCAGGACATCGGAAGAGACCCAGTACTTC | CASSLFRTSEETQYF
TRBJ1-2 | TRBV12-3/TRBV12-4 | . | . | TGTGCCAGCACTAATCCAACTAACTATGGCTACACCTTC | CASTNPTNYGYTF